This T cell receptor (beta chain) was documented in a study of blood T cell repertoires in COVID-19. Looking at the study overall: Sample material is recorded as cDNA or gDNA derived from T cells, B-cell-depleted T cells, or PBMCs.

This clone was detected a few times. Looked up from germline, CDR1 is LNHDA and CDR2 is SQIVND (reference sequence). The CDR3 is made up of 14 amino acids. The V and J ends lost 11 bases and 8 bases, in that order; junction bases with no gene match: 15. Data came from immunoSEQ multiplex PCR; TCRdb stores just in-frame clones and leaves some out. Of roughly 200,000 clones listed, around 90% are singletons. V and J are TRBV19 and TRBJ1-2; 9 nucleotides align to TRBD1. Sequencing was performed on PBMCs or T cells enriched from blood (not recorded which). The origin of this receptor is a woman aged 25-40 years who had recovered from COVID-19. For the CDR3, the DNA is TGTGCCTCCGAAGACCGGGACAGGGTCTACGGCTACACCTTC. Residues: CASEDRDRVYGYTF.